This T cell receptor beta chain was captured by sequencing in a study of OX40 agonist ivuxolimab in advanced cancers. For the study at large: The eligibility criteria allowed prior anti-PD-1, anti-PD-L1 or anti-CTLA-4 therapy, and 40% had some. Study-wide results and limits: With doses of 0.1 to 3.0 mg/kg, CD4+ and CD8+ blood T cells had undergone clonal expansion by week 6.

A remark on this clone: No antigen is known for it.

Sequencing was performed with immunoSEQ multiplex PCR; in TCRdb, only in-frame clones are kept and a portion is missing. The sample gives approximately 60,000 clones, approximately 85% of which show up once; 1% is in the top ten. V shed 6 bases and J shed 8 bases, with 19 bases lying between them. Germline CDR1 ENHRY, CDR2 SYGVKD. The CDR3 totals 15 residues. The sequenced sample was CD4+ or CD8+ T cells sorted from blood, obtained in a trial of the OX40 agonist ivuxolimab. This TCR was sampled from an adult with an advanced solid tumor such as melanoma, head and neck, liver or kidney cancer. This sequence joins TRBV10-3 and TRBJ1-4; D is uncertain. CDR3 DNA: TGTGCCATCAGCGCAATTTTAGGGTCGACGGAAAAACTGTTTTTT. It codes for CAISAILGSTEKLFF.